This T cell receptor beta chain was captured in a study of T cells expressing NK-cell markers. As for the study in general: Among eight sequenced donors, seven carried HCMV seropositivity while one was seronegative. General study points: What remained unclear was the HCMV specificity of expanded NKG2C+ T cell clones.

Turning to this clonotype: Its antigen is undetermined.

CDR3 length equals 14 residues. In germline, CDR1 is KGHSH, CDR2 LQKENI. TCRdb re-called the 5' RACE reads, yielding one record per CDR3 amino acid sequence without DNA. The listing contains about half a million distinct CDR3 sequences. The chain carries TRBV18 and TRBJ1-1. The clonotype was recovered from a woman in her fifties or sixties in good health. Source material: blood T cells: a sorted CD56 or NKG2C T cell subset, CD4+ or CD8+ T cells, or bulk PBMC T cells (not recorded which). The chain's CDR3 is CASSIGRGGTEAFF.